These 21 T cell receptor beta chains share one sample of origin, sequenced in a study of T cell responses to AZD1222 COVID-19 vaccine (TCRdb year 2021). This sample's time point label indicates: about 28 days (+/-7) after the second vaccine dose. Preparation of the library involved the immunoSEQ multiplex PCR assay. TCRdb obtained this table from immuneACCESS and retained in-frame rearrangements with V and J assigned. These tables miss some clones; where compared with another copy, unresolved V genes account for less than half of the shortfall, and the remainder is unexplained. The sample records about 110,000 clones, over 85% of which are singletons. About 15% of the sample rests with the top ten. The specimen was peripheral blood, collected 28 days after the second AZD1222 dose. The source of these receptors is an adult who received the AZD1222 COVID-19 vaccine.

The genes are TRBV28 and TRBJ2-7; unclear D gene. Trimming removed 6 bases from V and 3 bases from J, with 18 bases in between. The length of the CDR3 is 15 residues. CDR1 is MDHEN and CDR2 is SYDVKM in the germline V gene. The CDR3 sequence is CASSLQMFNFYEQYF. In DNA form, the CDR3 reads TGTGCCAGCAGCCTACAGATGTTCAACTTCTACGAGCAGTACTTC. Based on the CDR3 plus reference TRBV28 and TRBJ2-7, the full variable domain is DVKVTQSSRYLVKRTGEKVFLECVQDMDHENMFWYRQDPGLGLRLIYFSYDVKMKEKGDIPEGYSVSREKKERFSLILESASTNQTSMYLCASSLQMFNFYEQYFGPGTRLTVT.

This clone appeared a single time. The V and J genes are TRBV5-1 and TRBJ2-3; 10 bases map to TRBD2. Germline CDR1 is SGHRS and CDR2 is YFSETQ. V was clipped by 2 bases and J by 4 bases; unmatched bases: 1. The CDR3 contains 14 residues. The CDR3 sequence: CASSLAGGADTQYF. DNA of the CDR3: TGCGCCAGCAGCTTAGCGGGAGGGGCAGATACGCAGTATTTT.

The chain combines TRBV14 with TRBJ1-2; 7 bases fit TRBD1. V was clipped by 3 bases and J by 4 bases; unmatched bases: 11. Germline V CDR1 and CDR2: SGHDN, FVKESK. CDR3 length: 16 amino acids. The CDR3 DNA reads TGTGCCAGCAGCCAGCTACAGGGGACCTCGGGCTATGGCTACACCTTC. Residues: CASSQLQGTSGYGYTF.

This chain connects TRBV19 to TRBJ1-2; TRBD1 might be the D (5 bases). Germline V gene sequence: CDR1 LNHDA, CDR2 SQIVND (reference sequence). The CDR3 loop spans 19 amino acids. V was shortened by 2 bases and J by 5 bases, with 27 bases between the two germline ends. This chain's CDR3 is CASSIKLGQLTLGGYGYTF. CDR3 in DNA: TGTGCCAGTAGTATAAAGCTTGGACAACTCACCCTTGGAGGATATGGCTACACCTTC.

This rearrangement joins TRBV18 to TRBJ2-7; TRBD1 matches 8 bases. This CDR3 is 12 amino acids long. Trimming took 5 bases from V and 6 from J; bases not matched to a gene: 3. CDR1 is KGHSH and CDR2 is LQKENI in the germline V gene. Here the CDR3 reads CASSGQGIEQYF. CDR3 coding DNA: TGTGCCAGCTCAGGACAGGGCATCGAGCAGTACTTC.

Only one count was recorded for this clone. This sequence joins TRBV27 and TRBJ1-5; D ambiguous. V gave up 2 bases and J gave up 6 bases, with 8 bases separating them. Germline V gene lookup returns CDR1 MNHEY and CDR2 SMNVEV (reference sequence). The CDR3 is made up of 13 amino acids. The CDR3 protein is CASSLTHGQPQHF. CDR3 in DNA: TGTGCCAGCAGTTTAACGCACGGTCAGCCCCAGCATTTT.

This chain joins TRBV5-1 and TRBJ2-3; the D is unclear. The germline CDR1 and CDR2 sequences are SGHRS and YFSETQ. The CDR3 extends over 16 amino acids. With 1 base removed from V and 2 bases from J, the gap between germline ends came to 14 bases. The CDR3 spells CASSLSSLADTDTQYF. DNA for the CDR3: TGCGCCAGCAGCTTGAGTTCCCTCGCGGACACAGATACGCAGTATTTT.

This clone was found a few times. This sequence joins TRBV10-1 and TRBJ2-1, with 7 bases matching TRBD1. Germline CDR1 and CDR2: WNHNN and SYGVQD (reference sequence). This CDR3 region has 15 residues. The V and J ends lost 3 bases and 3 bases, in that order; junction bases with no gene match: 5. CDR3 DNA sequence: TGCGCCAGCAGTGACCTTGGACAGGTCTACAATGAGCAGTTCTTC. Protein product: CASSDLGQVYNEQFF.

The V call is TRBV7-9, the J call TRBJ2-7; 7 nucleotides agree with TRBD1. Germline loops: CDR1 SEHNR, CDR2 FQNEAQ (reference sequence). Unmatched junction bases numbered 5, after V lost 8 bases and J lost 4 bases. This CDR3 has 12 amino acids. Here the CDR3 reads CASGLGQYEQYF. DNA of the CDR3: TGTGCCAGCGGGCTGGGACAGTACGAGCAGTACTTC.

The chain employs TRBV7-9 and TRBJ1-5; no definite D call. This CDR3 region has 14 residues. Trimming took off 4 bases at V and 6 bases at J, with 13 bases between the two ends. Germline CDR1 reads SEHNR; CDR2 reads FQNEAQ (reference sequence). The CDR3 bases are TGTGCCAGCAGCTCCTCAGGATCCGGTCAGCCCCAGCATTTT. Translating it yields CASSSSGSGQPQHF.

The genes are TRBV28 and TRBJ1-4, with 7 positions matching TRBD1. This CDR3 comprises 14 residues. Germline CDR1 reads MDHEN; CDR2 reads SYDVKM. V lost 10 bases to trimming and J lost 3 bases; unmatched junction nucleotides: 8. CDR3 DNA sequence: TGTGCCACTTGGACCGGGACAGCTAATGAAAAACTGTTTTTT. Amino acid sequence: CATWTGTANEKLFF.

This chain uses TRBV5-1 with TRBJ2-5; the match to TRBD1 covers 7 bases. Unmatched junction bases numbered 4, after V lost 5 bases and J lost 3 bases. From germline, CDR1 is SGHRS and CDR2 YFSETQ. There are 13 residues in the CDR3. The CDR3 DNA follows: TGCGCCAGCAGGAAGGGGACAGAAGAGACCCAGTACTTC. This codes for CASRKGTEETQYF.

V gene TRBV18 combines with J gene TRBJ2-3; the match to TRBD2 covers 7 bases. With 3 bases clipped from V and 1 base from J, the junction kept 7 bases outside the gene matches. The germline V gene encodes CDR1 KGHSH and CDR2 LQKENI. The CDR3 has 16 amino acids. DNA for the CDR3: TGTGCCAGCTCACCCCAGCCGGCGGGGGGCACAGATACGCAGTATTTT. Amino acid sequence: CASSPQPAGGTDTQYF.

V and J are TRBV7-2 and TRBJ1-1; D is perhaps TRBD1 (5 bases). The CDR3 loop spans 17 amino acids. Germline CDR1 reads SGHTA; CDR2 reads FQGNSA. Trimming stripped 1 base from V and 4 bases from J, with 19 bases between. The CDR3 loop is CASSLVVTPGRGTEAFF. CDR3 DNA sequence: TGTGCCAGCAGCTTAGTGGTTACACCGGGGCGGGGCACTGAAGCTTTCTTT.

The chain links TRBV12-3 or TRBV12-4 to TRBJ1-1; no clear D. The CDR3 is 12 amino acids. V was pared by 4 bases and J by 4 bases, with 7 bases between. The CDR3 loop reads CASSSEATEAFF. CDR3 coding DNA: TGTGCCAGCAGTTCGGAGGCCACTGAAGCTTTCTTT.

The chain couples TRBV3-1 (or the pseudogene TRBV3-2) to TRBJ2-7, with D unclear. The CDR3 is 18 amino acids. V lost 0 bases to trimming and J lost 1 base, with 19 bases between them. Germline CDR1 LGHDT, CDR2 YNNKEL (reference sequence). Here the CDR3 reads CASSQELNGRPVSYEQYF. In nucleotides, the CDR3 is TGTGCCAGCAGCCAAGAATTGAACGGCAGACCTGTTTCCTACGAGCAGTACTTC.

The rearrangement links TRBV7-7 to TRBJ2-1; 11 positions agree with TRBD2. The V and J ends lost 5 bases and 5 bases, in that order; junction bases with no gene match: 5. This CDR3 comprises 15 residues. Germline CDR1 SSHAT, CDR2 FNYEAQ (reference sequence). In nucleotides, the CDR3 is TGTGCCAGCAGCCAAATGACTAGCGGGGACAATGAGCAGTTCTTC. Encoded protein: CASSQMTSGDNEQFF.

The genes are TRBV11-2 and TRBJ1-6; 7 nucleotides match TRBD1. The J segment lost 5 bases and the V segment lost 1 base, leaving 5 bases of the junction unmatched. The CDR3 loop spans 16 amino acids. From germline, CDR1 is SGHAT and CDR2 FQNNGV. Written as DNA, the CDR3 is TGTGCCAGCAGCTTAGGGGGGACAGCAAATAATTCACCCCTCCACTTT. Translated, it gives CASSLGGTANNSPLHF.

The rearrangement joins TRBV7-9 to TRBJ1-3, with D possibly TRBD1 on 5 matching bases. The germline CDR1 and CDR2 sequences are SEHNR and FQNEAQ (reference sequence). V lost 0 bases to trimming and J lost 0 bases, with 15 bases between them. The CDR3 is made up of 18 amino acids. CDR3 sequence: CASSLAFRGTNSGNTIYF. Written as DNA, the CDR3 is TGTGCCAGCAGCTTAGCGTTTCGGGGGACCAACTCTGGAAACACCATATATTTT.

As to this clone: One end of the junction is discordant with germline, which a read error may explain. The chain carries TRBV3-1 (or the pseudogene TRBV3-2) and TRBJ2-7, with 10 bases identical to TRBD2. This CDR3 comprises 14 residues. Germline values: CDR1 LGHDT, CDR2 YNNKEL (reference sequence). The CDR3 coding sequence is TGTGCCAGCAGCCCGACTAGCGGGTCCTCCGAGCAGTACTTC. Residues: CASSPTSGSSEQYF.

This chain uses TRBV13 with TRBJ2-7; 8 nucleotides line up with TRBD2. Looked up from germline, CDR1 is PRHDT and CDR2 is FYEKMQ (reference sequence). The CDR3 has 14 residues. The V segment lost 5 bases and the J segment 5 bases; nucleotides outside the gene matches: 8. The CDR3 here is CASSPRLAPHEQYF. CDR3 coding DNA: TGTGCCAGCAGCCCCCGACTAGCGCCCCACGAGCAGTACTTC.